This TCR beta chain emerged from a study of T-cell reconstitution after alpha-beta-depleted transplantation in children. A TCRbeta library incorporating unique molecular identifiers was prepared. Each CDR3 protein gets one entry after TCRdb re-called the PCR reads with MiXCR. The data hold over 150,000 distinct CDR3 sequences, with about 6.4% observed a single time. This clonotype has a count of ten or more. The source was PBMCs from the stem cell graft donor, collected from the stem cell graft. This receptor was taken from a human donor who donated a stem cell graft to a child with Wiskott-Aldrich syndrome.

The CDR3 sequence: CATSRGGRVGETQYF. The CDR3 nucleotides read TGTGCCACCAGCAGAGGAGGCAGGGTCGGGGAGACCCAGTACTTC. V and J are TRBV15 and TRBJ2-5; weak D call: TRBD1 (5 bases). Trimming removed 1 base from V and 5 bases from J, with 14 bases in between. Germline values: CDR1 LNHNV, CDR2 YYDKDF (reference sequence). The CDR3 totals 15 residues.